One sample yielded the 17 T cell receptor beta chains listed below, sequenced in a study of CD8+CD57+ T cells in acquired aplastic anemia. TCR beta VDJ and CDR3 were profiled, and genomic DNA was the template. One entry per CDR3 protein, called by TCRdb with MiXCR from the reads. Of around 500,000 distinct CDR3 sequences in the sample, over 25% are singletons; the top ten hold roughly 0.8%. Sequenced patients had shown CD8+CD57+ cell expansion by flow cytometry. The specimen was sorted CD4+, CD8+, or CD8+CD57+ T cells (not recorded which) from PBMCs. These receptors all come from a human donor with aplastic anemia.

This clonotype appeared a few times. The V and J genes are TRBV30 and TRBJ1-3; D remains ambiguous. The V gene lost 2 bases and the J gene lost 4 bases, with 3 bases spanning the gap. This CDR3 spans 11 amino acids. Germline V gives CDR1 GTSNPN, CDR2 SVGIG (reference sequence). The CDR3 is CAWSTGNTIYF. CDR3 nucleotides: TGTGCCTGGAGTACCGGAAACACCATATATTTT.

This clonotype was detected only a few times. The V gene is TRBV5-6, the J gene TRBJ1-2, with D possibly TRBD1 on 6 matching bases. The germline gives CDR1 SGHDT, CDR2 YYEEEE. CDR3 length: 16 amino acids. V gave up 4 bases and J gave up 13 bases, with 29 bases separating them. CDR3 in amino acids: CASSQELDRPETPGTF. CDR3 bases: TGTGCCAGCAGCCAGGAACTAGACAGGCCGGAAACTCCGGGCACCTTC.

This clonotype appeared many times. CDR3 sequence (DNA): TGTGCCATCAGTGAGTCCTTGGTAACAGTAGCGTCCCAGCATTTT. Protein sequence: CAISESLVTVASQHF. The chain uses TRBV10-3 and TRBJ1-5; D uncertain. The CDR3 spans 15 residues. Trimming left V 0 bases short and J 11 bases short, with 17 bases between. Germline CDR1 reads ENHRY; CDR2 reads SYGVKD.

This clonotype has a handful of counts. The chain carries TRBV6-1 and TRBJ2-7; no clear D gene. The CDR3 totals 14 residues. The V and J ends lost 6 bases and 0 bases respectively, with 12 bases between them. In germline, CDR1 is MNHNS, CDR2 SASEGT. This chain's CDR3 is CASRREWSSYEQYF. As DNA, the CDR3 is TGTGCCAGCAGAAGAGAGTGGAGCTCCTACGAGCAGTACTTC.

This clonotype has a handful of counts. The CDR3 sequence: CSAREKAAQETQYF. DNA of the CDR3: TGCAGTGCTAGGGAAAAAGCGGCCCAAGAGACCCAGTACTTC. The chain has TRBV20-1 and TRBJ2-5, with TRBD2 as a possible D gene (5 bases). The CDR3 runs to 14 residues. Between the trimmed V and J ends, which lost 3 bases and 1 base, there was a span of 12 bases. CDR1 is DFQATT, CDR2 SNEGSKA, per germline (reference sequence).

Here the CDR3 DNA reads TGTGCCAGTAGTATAGTTCTAGCGGGCTCCGGGAGGAATGAGCAGTTCTTC. As protein: CASSIVLAGSGRNEQFF. The gene calls are TRBV19 and TRBJ2-1; 8 positions agree with TRBD2. The V segment lost 1 base and the J segment 7 bases; nucleotides outside the gene matches: 12. Germline values: CDR1 LNHDA, CDR2 SQIVND (reference sequence). The CDR3 consists of 17 residues.

The CDR3 nucleotides read TGCAGTGCTAGCGATTCCTCATTGGGGGGTTTTGGCTACACCTTC. Translated: CSASDSSLGGFGYTF. The chain combines TRBV20-1 with TRBJ1-2, with D maybe TRBD1 (5 bases). The V gene lost 3 bases and the J gene lost 7 bases, with 21 bases spanning the gap. The germline V gene encodes CDR1 DFQATT and CDR2 SNEGSKA (reference sequence). There are 15 residues in the CDR3.

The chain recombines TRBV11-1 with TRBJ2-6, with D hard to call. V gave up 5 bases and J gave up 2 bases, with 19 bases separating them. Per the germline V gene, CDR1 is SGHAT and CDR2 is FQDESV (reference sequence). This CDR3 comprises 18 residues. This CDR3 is CASSPGPLTGPGANVLTF. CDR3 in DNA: TGTGCCAGCAGCCCCGGCCCCCTGACTGGACCTGGGGCCAACGTCCTGACTTTC.

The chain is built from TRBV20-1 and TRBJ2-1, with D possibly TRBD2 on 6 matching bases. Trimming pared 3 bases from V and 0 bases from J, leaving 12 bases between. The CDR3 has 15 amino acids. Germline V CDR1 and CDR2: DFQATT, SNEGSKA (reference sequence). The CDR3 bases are TGCAGTGCTAGGGAGGCGGGGAGCTCCTACAATGAGCAGTTCTTC. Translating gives CSAREAGSSYNEQFF.

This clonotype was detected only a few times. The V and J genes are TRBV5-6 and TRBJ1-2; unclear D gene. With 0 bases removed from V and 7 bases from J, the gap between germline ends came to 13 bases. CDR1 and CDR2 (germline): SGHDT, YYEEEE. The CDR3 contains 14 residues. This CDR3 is CASSLVIFHLGYTF. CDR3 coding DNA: TGTGCCAGCAGCTTGGTAATTTTTCATCTTGGCTACACCTTC.

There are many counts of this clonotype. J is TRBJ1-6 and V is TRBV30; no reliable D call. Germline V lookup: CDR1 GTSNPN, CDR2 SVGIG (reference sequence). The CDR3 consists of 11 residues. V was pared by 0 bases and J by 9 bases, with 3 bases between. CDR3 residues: CAWSVGSPLHF. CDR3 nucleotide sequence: TGTGCCTGGAGTGTTGGTTCACCCCTCCACTTT.

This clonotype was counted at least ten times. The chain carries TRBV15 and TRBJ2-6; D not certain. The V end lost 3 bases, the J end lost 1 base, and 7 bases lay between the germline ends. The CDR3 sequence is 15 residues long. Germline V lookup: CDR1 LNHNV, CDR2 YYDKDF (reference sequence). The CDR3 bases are TGTGCCACCAGCAGGGTGGCTTCTGGGGCCAACGTCCTGACTTTC. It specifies CATSRVASGANVLTF. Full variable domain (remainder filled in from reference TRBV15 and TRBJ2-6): DAMVIQNPRYQVTQFGKPVTLSCSQTLNHNVMYWYQQKSSQAPKLLFHYYDKDFNNEADTPDNFQSRRPNTSFCFLDIRSPGLGDTAMYLCATSRVASGANVLTFGAGSRLTVL.

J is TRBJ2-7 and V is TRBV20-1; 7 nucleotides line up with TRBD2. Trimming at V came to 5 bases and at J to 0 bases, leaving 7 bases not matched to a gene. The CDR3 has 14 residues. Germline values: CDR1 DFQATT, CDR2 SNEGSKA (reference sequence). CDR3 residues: CSAGGSGTSYEQYF. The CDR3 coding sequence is TGCAGTGCTGGAGGGAGCGGGACCTCCTACGAGCAGTACTTC.

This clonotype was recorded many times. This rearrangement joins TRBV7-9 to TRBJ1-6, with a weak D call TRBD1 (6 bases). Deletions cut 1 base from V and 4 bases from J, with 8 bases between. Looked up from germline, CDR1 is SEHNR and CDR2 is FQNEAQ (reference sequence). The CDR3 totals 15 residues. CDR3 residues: CASSLGQAYNSPLHF. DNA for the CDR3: TGTGCCAGCAGCTTAGGACAGGCTTATAATTCACCCCTCCACTTT.

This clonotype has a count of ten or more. The CDR3 loop is CATSDSGTEYEQYF. CDR3 in DNA: TGTGCCACCAGTGACTCCGGGACAGAATACGAGCAGTACTTC. The genes are TRBV24-1 and TRBJ2-7; 7 positions agree with TRBD1. Germline-derived CDR1 and CDR2 are KGHDR and SFDVKD. CDR3 length: 14 residues. After removal of 4 bases from V and 4 bases from J, the junction contained 6 bases not matched to a gene.

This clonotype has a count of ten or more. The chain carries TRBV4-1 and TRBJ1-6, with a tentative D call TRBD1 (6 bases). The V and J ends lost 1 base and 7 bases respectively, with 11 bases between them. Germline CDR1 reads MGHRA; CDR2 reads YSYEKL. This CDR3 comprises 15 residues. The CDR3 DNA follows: TGCGCCAGCAGCCAAGCGACAGGTCCGAATTCACCCCTCCACTTT. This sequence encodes CASSQATGPNSPLHF.

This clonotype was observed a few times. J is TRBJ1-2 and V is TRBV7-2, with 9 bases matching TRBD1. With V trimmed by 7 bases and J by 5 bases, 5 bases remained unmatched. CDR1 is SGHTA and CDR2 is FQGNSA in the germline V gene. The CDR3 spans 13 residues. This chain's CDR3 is CASKPGTGYGYTF. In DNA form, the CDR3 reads TGTGCCAGCAAACCCGGGACAGGGTATGGCTACACCTTC.